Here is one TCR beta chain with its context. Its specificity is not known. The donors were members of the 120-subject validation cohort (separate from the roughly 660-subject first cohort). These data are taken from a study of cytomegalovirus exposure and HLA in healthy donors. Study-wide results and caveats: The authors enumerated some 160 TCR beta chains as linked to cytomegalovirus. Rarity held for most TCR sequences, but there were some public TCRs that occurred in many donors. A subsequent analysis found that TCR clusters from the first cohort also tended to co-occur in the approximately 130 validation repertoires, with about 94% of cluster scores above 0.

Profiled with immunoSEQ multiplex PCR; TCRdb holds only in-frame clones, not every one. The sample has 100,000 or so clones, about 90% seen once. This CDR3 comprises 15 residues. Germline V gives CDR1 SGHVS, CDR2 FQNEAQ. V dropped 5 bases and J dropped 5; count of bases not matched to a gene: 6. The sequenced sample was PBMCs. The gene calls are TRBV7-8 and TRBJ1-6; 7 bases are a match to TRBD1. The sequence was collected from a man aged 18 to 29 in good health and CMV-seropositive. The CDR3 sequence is CASSIGTANNSPLHF. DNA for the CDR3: TGTGCCAGCAGCATAGGGACAGCAAATAATTCACCCCTCCACTTT.